These T cell receptor beta chains were read from a single sample in a study of blood T cell repertoires in COVID-19. Method: immunoSEQ multiplex PCR; TCRdb's copy keeps in-frame clones and lacks some. The sample lists a few hundred thousand clones; 85% to 90% were seen once. Sequenced: peripheral blood. The receptor source for this set is a man between 25 and 39 years old with acute or convalescent COVID-19. The CDR3 runs from the conserved cysteine through the conserved F or W. D genes are given only for firm matches. Clone size, where shown, is once, few, many, or a class for clones that have expanded.

TRBV11-1,few,TRBD2,CASSSRREGQQYF
TRBV7-2,.,.,CASSVSSGNTIYF
TRBV23-1,.,.,CASPWQGDNTIYF
TRBV20-1,.,.,CSASHPGQPYNSPLHF
TRBV12-3/TRBV12-4,once,TRBD1,CASSSTDRFEAFF
TRBV19,.,.,CASSMGRGSDNSPLHF
TRBV28,.,TRBD1,CASSRTGSYGYTF
TRBV4-1,.,.,CASSQVGILPGHLREWVF
TRBV5-1,.,.,CASSLDSYGYTF
TRBV7-3,.,TRBD2,CASSSVAGGAYNEQFF
TRBV3-1/TRBV3-2,.,.,CASRDILNEKLFF
TRBV7-9,.,.,CASSLGQARNTIYF
TRBV4-1,.,TRBD1,CASGGDRVRGYTF
TRBV5-1,once,.,CASRPPGGLTGELFF
TRBV4-1,.,TRBD2,CASSQDRGSGGAGADTQYF
TRBV13,.,TRBD1,CASSLGTGPYTIYF
TRBV6-5,.,TRBD2,CASSQIGGAYNEQFF
TRBV29-1,.,TRBD2,CSVGTSANTDTQYF
TRBV2,.,.,CASRRDLSSGNTIYF
TRBV5-1,.,TRBD1,CASSRDRSPADTQYF
TRBV6-6,.,TRBD1,CASTPGQGYVGGYTF
TRBV21-1,.,.,CASGLTDTTEAFF
TRBV7-2,.,.,CASSLGSDNEQFF
TRBV3-1/TRBV3-2,.,.,CASSLQRYEQYF
TRBV19,.,.,CASRIGERGTHYGYTF
TRBV5-1,.,TRBD1,CASSLLSQGDSPLHF
TRBV9,.,.,CASSVASEGRYGYTF
TRBV27,.,TRBD1,CASSSVENNRGISYEQYF
TRBV4-2,.,.,CASSHQGGEQFF
TRBV3-1/TRBV3-2,.,TRBD2,CASSQGLAGTDTQYF
TRBV18,once,.,CASSPRTSGPFPF
TRBV19,.,TRBD2,CASSRGGGTDEQFF
TRBV9,once,TRBD2,CASSVTSGRETDTQYF
TRBV5-1,.,.,CASSAGGGGGQGSFQQYF
TRBV28,.,.,CASSLIGWPQHF
TRBV15,.,TRBD1,CATSRPPTGESNQPQHF
TRBV6-5,.,TRBD2,CASSYSASGSRNEQFF
TRBV18,few,.,CASSVLSSGKDGYTF
TRBV7-2,.,.,CASAGGPTGELFF
TRBV7-9,.,TRBD1,CASSLLQGYEQYF